Described below is a single T cell receptor (beta chain) sequence and its context. The PCR was carried out with 60 Vbeta primers and 13 Jbeta primers. Libraries were prepared by immunoSEQ multiplex PCR; TCRdb keeps only in-frame clonotypes and omits some of them. The sample shows 120,000 to 150,000 clones, about 80% of them seen only once. The data stem from a study of cytomegalovirus exposure and HLA in healthy donors. Looked up from germline, CDR1 is LGHNA and CDR2 is YSLEER. The CDR3 consists of 15 residues. V lost 3 bases to trimming and J lost 2 bases, with 14 bases between them. Though nominally healthy at sampling, donors likely had unrecorded immune exposures.

Sequencing was performed on PBMCs. This chain uses TRBV4-3 with TRBJ2-7; D is possibly TRBD2 (5 bases). This clonotype was sampled from a woman in her 30s in good health and CMV-seronegative. The CDR3 nucleotides read TGCGCCAGCAGCCACCCGGGGAAAGGGACCTACGAGCAGTACTTC. This encodes CASSHPGKGTYEQYF.